This T cell receptor (beta chain) was documented in a study of T-cell memory formation after mild COVID-19 (dated by TCRdb to about 2021). Regarding the complete study: Most TCR sequence clusters were specific to one of the two donors. The cohort was made up of two young adult volunteers, one female and one male, who were previously healthy. Longitudinal TCRalpha and TCRbeta repertoire sequencing tracked T-cell clones expanding and contracting after mild COVID-19 in two donors.

Remarks on this clonotype: Which antigen it targets is not known. No qualities accompany the bases; no much larger clone lies one base away.

PBMCs were isolated by Ficoll-Paque density gradient centrifugation. V loses 4 bases, J loses 6 bases, and the germline ends lie 12 bases apart. The CDR3 contains 13 residues, cysteine and phenylalanine counted. Only CDR3 DNA remains: 39 bases, in frame from the first base. TCRdb shows the sequencer as Illumina NovaSeq 6000. Using 5'RACE with constant-segment primers, TCRalpha and TCRbeta cDNA libraries were constructed, with sample barcodes and unique molecular identifiers added in the process. Trizol reagent was used to extract RNA from every sample. Libraries were amplified in two PCR steps, with a second sample barcode and Illumina TruSeq adapters added in the second step. The libraries were sequenced on an Illumina NovaSeq using 2 x 150 bp paired-end reads. Concerning the study's data processing: Demultiplexing of reads and collapsing into UMI-guided consensus sequences were performed with migec v1.2.7. With mixcr v2.1.11, UMI consensuses were aligned to TRA and TRB V and J templates and assembled into clonotypes. A clonotype was counted as expanded or contracted only when both edgeR and NoisET called the clonotype significant, with the noise models trained on biological replicates. For edgeR calls, the cutoffs were a false discovery rate-adjusted p below 0.01 and a log2 fold-change threshold of 1. As an exploratory analysis of dynamics, max-normalized trajectories of the 1000 most abundant clonotypes were examined with PCA combined with hierarchical clustering. The CD4 or CD8 phenotype of responding clones was assigned using the separately sequenced CD4+ and CD8+ repertoires. TCRdb reprocessed the public reads (quality trimming at Q25 with fastp, clone calling with MiXCR) and kept in-frame beta chains. CDR3 protein duplicates are merged, each entry listing the most common genes and DNA. None of the V and J calls come from the authors' own analysis; TCRdb made them. Recorded for this sample are approximately 450,000 distinct CDR3 sequences; around a sixth of them occurred a single time. The ten biggest clones cover 12% of the sample.

What the work shows at the level of the full study, not this receptor alone: Contracting CD4+ clones were located mainly in the CM and EM memory subsets, whereas CD8+ clones were found to be enriched in EMRA. The detection of some responding clones in pre-infection memory suggests that pre-existing cross-reactive memory T cells joined the SARS-CoV-2 response. The second-wave clones that peaked on day 37 were not confirmed to be SARS-CoV-2 specific. Clones contracting from day 15 to 85 had balanced CD4/CD8 phenotypes, while a second wave expanding from day 15 to 37 was biased towards CD4+. Only two mild cases were covered in the study, and larger cohorts including severe cases with pre-infection samples were considered necessary.

This clonotype originated in an adult woman who had mild COVID-19 (a few samples of this study predate the infection). The sample titles of this study are shuffled in the database, so cell type and time point are left out; the donor was told from shared clones. The material sequenced was PBMCs or a T cell subset sorted from them (not recorded which). The rearranged chain carries TRBV23-1 and TRBJ1-2; there is no confident call for the D gene. TRBV23-1 is an open reading frame whose function is uncertain. The CDR3 protein is CASSPAVKDGYTF. The DNA is as follows: TGCGCCAGCAGTCCGGCGGTGAAAGATGGCTACACCTTC.